One and the same sample provided the 16 T cell receptor beta chains below, sequenced in a study of OX40 agonist ivuxolimab in advanced cancers. Only in-frame clones appear in the TCRdb table, and some are missing; sequencing was by immunoSEQ multiplex PCR. In the table there are approximately 70,000 clones, approximately 88% of which are singletons. The input for sequencing was CD4+ or CD8+ T cells sorted from blood, taken in a trial of the OX40 agonist ivuxolimab. Source of these receptors: an adult with an advanced solid tumor such as melanoma, head and neck, liver or kidney cancer.

The chain uses TRBV19 and TRBJ2-5; D is tentatively TRBD1 or TRBD2 (6 bases each). V was trimmed by 8 bases and J by 0 bases, leaving 16 bases between them. This CDR3 is built from 15 residues. The germline gives CDR1 LNHDA, CDR2 SQIVND (reference sequence). In nucleotides, the CDR3 is TGTGCCAGTGGACTATTCCGGGACAACCAAGAGACCCAGTACTTC. It encodes CASGLFRDNQETQYF.

The genes are TRBV27 and TRBJ2-7, with D possibly TRBD2 on 5 matching bases. CDR1 and CDR2 (germline): MNHEY, SMNVEV (reference sequence). V shed 4 bases and J shed 2 bases, with 12 bases lying between them. The CDR3 covers 14 residues. This chain's CDR3 is CASSSVAPPYEQYF. CDR3 nucleotides: TGTGCCAGCAGTTCGGTAGCGCCTCCCTACGAGCAGTACTTC.

This chain links TRBV27 with TRBJ1-5; D is unclear. The CDR3 contains 13 residues. Per the germline V gene, CDR1 is MNHEY and CDR2 is SMNVEV (reference sequence). V lost 6 bases, J lost 4 bases, and 10 bases lay in between. The CDR3 region is CASRLRENQPQHF. CDR3 sequence (DNA): TGTGCCAGCAGATTAAGGGAGAATCAGCCCCAGCATTTT.

CDR3 loop: CASRPTSGIFNEQFF. The CDR3, as DNA: TGCGCCAGCAGACCTACTAGCGGGATTTTCAATGAGCAGTTCTTC. The V gene is TRBV5-1, the J gene TRBJ2-1; TRBD2 matches at 10 bases. J was trimmed by 6 bases and V by 5 bases; bases with no gene match: 8. Germline CDR1 and CDR2: SGHRS and YFSETQ. The CDR3 is made up of 15 amino acids. Filled out from reference TRBV5-1 and TRBJ2-1, the complete variable domain reads KAGVTQTPRYLIKTRGQQVTLSCSPISGHRSVSWYQQTPGQGLQFLFEYFSETQRNKGNFPGRFSGRQFSNSRSEMNVSTLELGDSALYLCASRPTSGIFNEQFFGPGTRLTVL.

This chain links TRBV5-6 with TRBJ1-6, with no clear D. CDR3 size: 13 residues. Trimming cost V 4 bases and J 10 bases, with 12 bases left between them. Germline CDR1 and CDR2: SGHDT and YYEEEE. The DNA of the CDR3 is TGTGCCAGCAGCGTGGCCCCGGGATCACCCCTCCACTTT. As protein: CASSVAPGSPLHF.

The CDR3 here is CASSLVRVYEQYF. CDR3 DNA: TGTGCCAGCAGCTTAGTGCGGGTCTACGAGCAGTACTTC. The rearrangement uses TRBV7-2 and TRBJ2-7; a possible D gene is TRBD2 (5 bases). Deletions cut 1 base from V and 3 bases from J, with 7 bases between. The CDR3 has 13 residues. The germline V gene has CDR1 SGHTA and CDR2 FQGNSA.

This clone was found once. V gene TRBV5-1 combines with J gene TRBJ2-3; weak D call: TRBD1 (6 bases). The CDR3 length is 15 residues. V was pared by 4 bases and J by 0 bases, with 12 bases between. Germline assignment: CDR1 SGHRS and CDR2 YFSETQ. DNA for the CDR3: TGCGCCAGCAGCCTAGGGACACCCAGCACAGATACGCAGTATTTT. It codes for CASSLGTPSTDTQYF.

The chain is built from TRBV7-2 and TRBJ1-1; D is possibly TRBD1 (5 bases). V was shortened by 5 bases and J by 2 bases, with 12 bases between the two germline ends. This CDR3 comprises 14 residues. Per germline, CDR1 SGHTA and CDR2 FQGNSA. The CDR3 DNA sequence: TGTGCCAGCAGCCTCGGGGGGATAAACACTGAAGCTTTCTTT. Its protein is CASSLGGINTEAFF.

This clone showed up just once. The chain uses TRBV30 and TRBJ2-1; tentatively, D is TRBD1 or TRBD2 (6 bases each). This CDR3 is built from 11 residues. The ends were cut back, 3 bases at V and 14 bases at J, with 14 bases in the middle. Germline V gene lookup returns CDR1 GTSNPN and CDR2 SVGIG (reference sequence). The CDR3 protein is CAWREGGGKFF. For the CDR3, the DNA is TGTGCCTGGAGGGAGGGGGGTGGTAAGTTCTTC.

In the case of this clone: Sequence at one end of the junction differs from germline and may be a read error. This chain links TRBV7-7 with TRBJ2-3, with D uncertain. In germline, CDR1 is SSHAT, CDR2 FNYEAQ (reference sequence). The CDR3 sequence is 14 residues long. The CDR3 loop is CASSLSGGTDTQYF. CDR3 bases: TGTGCTAGCAGCCTGAGTGGTGGCACAGATACGCAGTATTTT.

The chain recombines TRBV2 with TRBJ2-7, with 9 bases identical to TRBD1. The CDR3 sequence is 14 residues long. V was clipped by 8 bases and J by 2 bases; unmatched bases: 7. Looked up from germline, CDR1 is SNHLY and CDR2 is FYNNEI. DNA of the CDR3: TGTGCCAGCGGAGATGGGACAGGGACCTACGAGCAGTACTTC. This gives the protein CASGDGTGTYEQYF.

The J gene is TRBJ1-2, the V gene TRBV5-1; D is possibly TRBD1 (6 bases). V lost 4 bases and J 8 bases, leaving 21 bases between the germline ends. Germline values: CDR1 SGHRS, CDR2 YFSETQ. The CDR3 is 15 amino acids. The DNA for the CDR3 is TGCGCCAGCAGCCGTGAGTCTACAGGGCCCGGAGGCTACACCTTC. It encodes CASSRESTGPGGYTF.

V usage is TRBV18 and J usage is TRBJ2-7, with a tentative D call TRBD1 (6 bases). The CDR3 is 13 amino acids. The germline V gene encodes CDR1 KGHSH and CDR2 LQKENI. Trimming pared 5 bases from V and 5 bases from J, leaving 13 bases between. The CDR3 loop reads CASSERQADEQYF. DNA for the CDR3: TGTGCCAGCTCAGAACGACAGGCCGACGAGCAGTACTTC.

In its sample, this clone was seen once. The V call is TRBV2, the J call TRBJ2-7, with 11 bases identical to TRBD2. The length of the CDR3 is 16 residues. The V segment lost 5 bases and the J segment 2 bases; nucleotides outside the gene matches: 8. CDR1 and CDR2 from the germline V gene are SNHLY and FYNNEI. CDR3 sequence (DNA): TGTGCCAGCAGTTTTTTTAGCGGGGGGGGGCCCTACGAGCAGTACTTC. Its translation is CASSFFSGGGPYEQYF.

The chain links TRBV6-1 to TRBJ2-7, with D perhaps TRBD1 (6 bases). CDR1 is MNHNS and CDR2 is SASEGT in the germline V gene. Trimming cost V 4 bases and J 7 bases, with 11 bases left between them. This CDR3 is built from 12 residues. The CDR3 reads CASSGRGWEQYF. Here the CDR3 DNA reads TGTGCCAGCAGTGGCAGGGGTTGGGAGCAGTACTTC.

The chain carries TRBV6-1 and TRBJ2-5, with D unresolved. This CDR3 region has 12 residues. CDR1 and CDR2 (germline): MNHNS, SASEGT. V dropped 8 bases and J dropped 1 base, with 8 bases sitting between them. CDR3 in amino acids: CASAAVQETQYF. CDR3 coding DNA: TGTGCCAGCGCGGCAGTCCAAGAGACCCAGTACTTC.